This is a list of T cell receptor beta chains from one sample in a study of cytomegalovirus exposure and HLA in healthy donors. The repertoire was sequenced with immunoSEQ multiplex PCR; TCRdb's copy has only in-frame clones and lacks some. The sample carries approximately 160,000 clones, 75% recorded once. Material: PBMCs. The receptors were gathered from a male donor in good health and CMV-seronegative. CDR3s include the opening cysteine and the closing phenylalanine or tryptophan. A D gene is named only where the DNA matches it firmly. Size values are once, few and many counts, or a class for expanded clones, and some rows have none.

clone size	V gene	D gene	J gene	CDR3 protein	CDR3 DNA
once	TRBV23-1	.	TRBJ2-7	CASSQIATGHRDEQYF	TGCGCCAGCAGTCAGATAGCAACGGGACACCGAGACGAGCAGTACTTC
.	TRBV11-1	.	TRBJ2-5	CASRMGGRKQETQYF	TGTGCCAGCAGAATGGGAGGCAGGAAACAAGAGACCCAGTACTTC
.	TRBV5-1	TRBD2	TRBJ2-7	CASSLTTSGREKQYF	TGCGCCAGCAGCTTGACCACTAGCGGGAGAGAAAAGCAGTACTTC
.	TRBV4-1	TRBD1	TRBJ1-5	CASSQDPGGWNQPQHF	TGCGCCAGCAGCCAAGACCCAGGGGGCTGGAATCAGCCCCAGCATTTT
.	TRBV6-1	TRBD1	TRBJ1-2	CASKNRQGATYGYTF	TGTGCCAGCAAAAATAGACAGGGGGCGACCTATGGCTACACCTTC
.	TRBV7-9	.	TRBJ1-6	CASSPNTNSPLHF	TGTGCCAGCAGCCCCAACACAAATTCACCCCTCCACTTT
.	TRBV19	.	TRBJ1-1	CASRPMDSLDEAFF	TGTGCCAGTAGGCCAATGGACAGCTTAGATGAAGCTTTCTTT
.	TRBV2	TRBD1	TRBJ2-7	CASRWGTGRYEQYF	TGTGCCAGCCGATGGGGGACAGGACGCTACGAGCAGTACTTC
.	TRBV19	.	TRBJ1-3	CASSTGLSGNTIYF	TGTGCCAGTAGTACAGGACTCTCTGGAAACACCATATATTTT
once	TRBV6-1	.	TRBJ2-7	CASSEGAGLYEQYF	TGTGCCAGCAGTGAGGGGGCGGGACTATACGAGCAGTACTTC
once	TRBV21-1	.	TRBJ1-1	CASSKGEVRTMNTEAFF	TGTGCCAGCAGCAAAGGTGAGGTCCGGACTATGAACACTGAAGCTTTCTTT
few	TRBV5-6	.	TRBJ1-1	CASAAPAVGDTEAFF	TGTGCCAGCGCGGCACCGGCGGTCGGGGACACTGAAGCTTTCTTT
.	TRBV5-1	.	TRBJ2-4	CASTGNLAKNIQYF	TGCGCCAGCACAGGGAACCTAGCCAAAAACATTCAGTACTTC
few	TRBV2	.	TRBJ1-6	CASRNRAGNSPLHF	TGTGCCAGCAGAAACAGGGCCGGCAATTCACCCCTCCACTTT
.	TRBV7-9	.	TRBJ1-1	CASSLEGGTEAFF	TGTGCCAGCAGTTTGGAGGGCGGGACTGAAGCTTTCTTT
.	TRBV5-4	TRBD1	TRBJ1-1	CASSRQGVTEAFF	TGTGCCAGCAGCCGCCAGGGGGTGACTGAAGCTTTCTTT
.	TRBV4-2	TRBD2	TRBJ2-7	CASSQGRTSGGAVSYEQYF	TGTGCCAGCAGCCAAGGTCGGACTAGCGGGGGGGCCGTCTCCTACGAGCAGTACTTC
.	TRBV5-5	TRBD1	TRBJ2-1	CASSQGTGSYNEQFF	TGTGCCAGCAGCCAGGGGACAGGCTCCTACAATGAGCAGTTCTTC
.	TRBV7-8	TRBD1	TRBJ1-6	CASSTRTGRNSPLHF	TGTGCCAGCAGCACCCGGACAGGGAGGAATTCACCCCTCCACTTT
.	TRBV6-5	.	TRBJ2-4	CASSYTVRAKNIQYF	TGTGCCAGCAGTTACACGGTCAGGGCAAAAAACATTCAGTACTTC
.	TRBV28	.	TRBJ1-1	CASSLSIEAFF	TGTGCCAGCAGTTTATCCATTGAAGCTTTCTTT
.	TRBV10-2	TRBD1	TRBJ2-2	CASRGDRPNTGELFF	TGCGCCAGCAGGGGGGACAGGCCTAACACCGGGGAGCTGTTTTTT
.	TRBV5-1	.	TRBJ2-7	CASSLGAGDYEQYF	TGCGCCAGCAGCTTGGGGGCAGGGGATTACGAGCAGTACTTC
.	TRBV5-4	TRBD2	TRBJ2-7	CASSTGTSTEQYF	TGTGCCAGCAGCACCGGGACTAGCACGGAGCAGTACTTC
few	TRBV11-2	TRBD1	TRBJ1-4	CASSLPGTAAEKLFF	TGTGCCAGCAGCTTACCCGGGACAGCCGCTGAAAAACTGTTTTTT
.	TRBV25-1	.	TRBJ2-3	CASRDYLGTDTQYF	TGTGCCAGCAGGGACTACCTTGGCACAGATACGCAGTATTTT
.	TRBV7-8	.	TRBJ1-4	CASSPGPENEKLFF	TGTGCCAGCAGCCCAGGGCCGGAAAATGAAAAACTGTTTTTT
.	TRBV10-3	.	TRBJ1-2	CAISGVTAVLYTF	TGTGCCATCAGTGGCGTCACCGCTGTCCTATACACCTTC
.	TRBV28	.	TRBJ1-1	CASSLQGARTEAFF	TGTGCCAGCAGCCTACAGGGAGCTCGGACTGAAGCTTTCTTT
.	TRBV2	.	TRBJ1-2	CASSEVAGATIYGYTF	TGTGCCAGCAGTGAAGTTGCAGGGGCCACGATCTATGGCTACACCTTC
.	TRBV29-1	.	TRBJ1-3	CSVQETGNTIYF	TGCAGCGTACAGGAGACAGGAAACACCATATATTTT
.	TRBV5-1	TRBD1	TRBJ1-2	CASSATGTGNYGYTF	TGCGCCAGCAGCGCGACCGGGACAGGGAACTATGGCTACACCTTC
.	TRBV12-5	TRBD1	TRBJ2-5	CASGLDGTGRETQYF	TGTGCTAGTGGTTTGGACGGGACAGGGAGGGAGACCCAGTACTTC
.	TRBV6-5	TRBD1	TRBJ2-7	CASSPGTGTGEQYF	TGTGCCAGCAGCCCTGGGACAGGGACGGGAGAGCAGTACTTC
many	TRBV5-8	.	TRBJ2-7	CASSLDPWSGYEQYF	TGTGCCAGCAGCTTAGACCCCTGGTCGGGGTACGAGCAGTACTTC
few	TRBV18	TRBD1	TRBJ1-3	CASSLDRRSGNTIYF	TGTGCCAGCTCCCTGGACAGGCGATCTGGAAACACCATATATTTT
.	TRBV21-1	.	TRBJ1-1	CASSPRQAPTEAFF	TGTGCCAGCAGCCCGAGACAGGCTCCCACTGAAGCTTTCTTT
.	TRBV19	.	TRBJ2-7	CASSAQGLEQYF	TGTGCCAGTAGTGCACAGGGTCTCGAGCAGTACTTC
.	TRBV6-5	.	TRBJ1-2	CASSQQRQSSKGYTF	TGTGCCAGCAGCCAACAAAGACAGTCCTCGAAGGGCTACACCTTC
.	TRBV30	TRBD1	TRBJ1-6	CAYRGNSPLHF	TGTGCCTACAGGGGAAATTCACCCCTCCACTTT
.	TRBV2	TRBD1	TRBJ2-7	CASKDRVGRHEQYF	TGTGCCAGCAAAGACAGGGTGGGCCGTCACGAGCAGTACTTC
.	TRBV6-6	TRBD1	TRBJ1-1	CASRYRGRENTEAFF	TGTGCCAGCAGGTACAGGGGGCGAGAGAACACTGAAGCTTTCTTT
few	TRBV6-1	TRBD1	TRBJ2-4	CASSLTRTGQHIQYF	TGTGCCAGCAGTCTAACCAGGACAGGTCAGCACATTCAGTACTTC
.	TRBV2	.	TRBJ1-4	CANKPGFSNEKLFF	TGTGCCAACAAACCGGGATTCAGTAATGAAAAACTGTTTTTT
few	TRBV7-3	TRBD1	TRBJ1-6	CASSLQGDGSPLHF	TGTGCCAGCAGCCTACAGGGGGATGGATCACCCCTCCACTTT
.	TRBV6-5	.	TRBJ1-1	CASRAGQRPFF	TGTGCCAGCAGAGCCGGACAGCGACCCTTCTTT